This T cell receptor beta chain was found in a study of OX40 agonist ivuxolimab in advanced cancers. This clone appeared once. The antigen is undetermined. In germline, CDR1 is LGHNT, CDR2 FRNRAP. This CDR3 region has 14 residues. Losses at the gene ends were 6 bases for V and 4 bases for J; bases not matched to a gene: 7. Sequencing used immunoSEQ multiplex PCR; TCRdb keeps in-frame clones, though not all of them. Among tens of thousands of clones listed, around 87% were seen once. Sampling times: baseline, cycle 4 day 1, cycle 7 day 1. Findings and limits, study-wide: At 0.1 to 3.0 mg/kg and by week 6, CD4+ and CD8+ T cells in the blood had expanded clonally. Some patients without response likewise showed low normalized clonal expansion. Average numbers of expanded clones were greater in CD8+ T cells than in CD4+.

V usage is TRBV12-5 and J usage is TRBJ1-1, with TRBD1 identical over 8 bases. The sample consisted of CD4+ or CD8+ T cells sorted from blood, taken in a trial of the OX40 agonist ivuxolimab. The receptor was derived from an adult with an advanced solid tumor such as melanoma, head and neck, liver or kidney cancer. Here the CDR3 DNA reads TGTGCTAGTGGACTGGACAGGGAGAGCACTGAAGCTTTCTTT. It specifies CASGLDRESTEAFF.